One and the same sample provided the 31 T cell receptor beta chains below, sequenced in a study of blood T cell repertoires in COVID-19. Generated by immunoSEQ multiplex PCR, the TCRdb table keeps only in-frame clones and is missing some. The sample lists roughly 40,000 clones; 90% were seen once. The material sequenced was peripheral blood. The receptors shown here come from a man aged 50 to 59 with active COVID-19.

The V gene is TRBV5-1, the J gene TRBJ1-1; no clear D gene. Germline V lookup: CDR1 SGHRS, CDR2 YFSETQ. The CDR3 totals 15 residues. V was shortened by 1 base and J by 1 base, with 11 bases between the two germline ends. The CDR3 sequence: CASSLSGLGNTEAFF. The CDR3 DNA is TGCGCCAGCAGCTTGTCAGGATTAGGGAACACTGAAGCTTTCTTT.

This sequence joins TRBV29-1 and TRBJ1-1; TRBD1 aligns across 7 bases. Germline loops: CDR1 SQVTM, CDR2 ANQGSEA. V shed 6 bases and J 4 bases; nucleotides not matched to a gene: 8. The CDR3 length is 13 residues. DNA for the CDR3: TGCAGCGTAGTACACAGGGGATTCACTGAAGCTTTCTTT. Protein product: CSVVHRGFTEAFF.

The gene calls are TRBV18 and TRBJ1-1; no firm D call. This CDR3 is 15 amino acids long. Germline CDR1 and CDR2: KGHSH and LQKENI. Trimming stripped 2 bases from V and 2 bases from J, with 12 bases between. The chain's CDR3 is CASSPGMGGNTEAFF. The CDR3 region has the DNA TGTGCCAGCTCACCAGGGATGGGAGGAAACACTGAAGCTTTCTTT.

The rearrangement links TRBV28 to TRBJ2-2; 7 nucleotides match TRBD1. The CDR3 covers 16 residues. CDR1 and CDR2 from the germline V gene are MDHEN and SYDVKM. J gave up 3 bases and V 3 bases, and 7 bases lay outside the gene matches. CDR3 DNA: TGTGCCAGCAGTTTGTACAGGGGCGGAGACACCGGGGAGCTGTTTTTT. Translation: CASSLYRGGDTGELFF.

The J gene is TRBJ1-6, the V gene TRBV30; D unresolved. CDR1 and CDR2 (germline): GTSNPN, SVGIG (reference sequence). The V gene lost 4 bases and the J gene lost 9 bases, with 16 bases spanning the gap. The CDR3 has 14 residues. The CDR3 here is CAWTTSVLVSPLHF. The CDR3, as DNA: TGTGCCTGGACGACATCCGTTCTGGTTTCACCCCTCCACTTT. The full variable domain, its missing parts supplied by reference TRBV30 and TRBJ1-6, is SQTIHQWPATLVQPVGSPLSLECTVEGTSNPNLYWYRQAAGRGLQLLFYSVGIGQISSEVPQNLSASRPQDRQFILSSKKLLLSDSGFYLCAWTTSVLVSPLHFGNGTRLTVT.

The rearrangement joins TRBV3-1 (or the pseudogene TRBV3-2) to TRBJ2-7; 7 bases agree with TRBD1. Unmatched junction bases numbered 1, after V lost 1 base and J lost 1 base. CDR3 size: 14 residues. The germline V gene has CDR1 LGHDT and CDR2 YNNKEL (reference sequence). This CDR3 reads CASSQGDSSYEQYF. The CDR3 DNA is TGTGCCAGCAGCCAAGGGGACAGTTCCTACGAGCAGTACTTC.

This chain connects TRBV7-8 to TRBJ1-3; 7 bases are a match to TRBD1. The J segment lost 4 bases and the V segment lost 1 base, leaving 10 bases of the junction unmatched. This CDR3 contains 17 residues. Germline lookup yields CDR1 SGHVS and CDR2 FQNEAQ. CDR3 residues: CASSLGRRQGKGNTIYF. CDR3 bases: TGTGCCAGCAGCTTAGGAAGGAGACAGGGTAAAGGAAACACCATATATTTT.

This clone was picked up one time. The genes are TRBV5-6 and TRBJ1-6; 7 nucleotides agree with TRBD1. The length of the CDR3 is 16 residues. Germline CDR1 reads SGHDT; CDR2 reads YYEEEE. The trim removed 4 bases at V and 10 bases at J, leaving 14 bases unmatched. The CDR3 spells CASSPRTATGRSPLHF. The CDR3 DNA reads TGTGCCAGCAGCCCACGTACGGCGACAGGGCGGTCACCCCTCCACTTT.

The chain is built from TRBV7-9 and TRBJ2-5; D is possibly TRBD2 (6 bases). This CDR3 spans 13 amino acids. Per germline, CDR1 SEHNR and CDR2 FQNEAQ (reference sequence). The V and J ends lost 3 bases and 5 bases respectively, with 10 bases between them. CDR3 coding DNA: TGTGCCAGCAGCTTCGGGGGTAGTGAGACCCAGTACTTC. The encoded protein is CASSFGGSETQYF.

This chain links TRBV2 with TRBJ2-5; D may be TRBD1 (5 bases). Germline CDR1 is SNHLY and CDR2 is FYNNEI. Trimming stripped 5 bases from V and 3 bases from J, with 7 bases between. This CDR3 has 12 amino acids. CDR3 protein: CASSKTEETQYF. The CDR3 coding sequence is TGTGCCAGCAGTAAGACAGAAGAGACCCAGTACTTC.

In this sample, this clone turned up once. This chain connects TRBV3-1 (or the pseudogene TRBV3-2) to TRBJ1-2, with D hard to call. V lost 1 base, J lost 0 bases, and 12 bases lay in between. CDR1 is LGHDT and CDR2 is YNNKEL in the germline V gene (reference sequence). This CDR3 is 16 amino acids long. The CDR3 coding sequence is TGTGCCAGCAGCCAAGCCTGGTCCACGGCTAACTATGGCTACACCTTC. Translation: CASSQAWSTANYGYTF.

This clone has a single count. The genes are TRBV7-3 and TRBJ2-7; D gene uncertain. CDR1 is SGHTA, CDR2 FQGTGA, per germline. V lost 3 bases and J 4 bases, leaving 7 bases between the germline ends. This CDR3 contains 12 residues. CDR3 in amino acids: CASSFRAYEQYF. As DNA, the CDR3 is TGTGCCAGCAGCTTCCGAGCATACGAGCAGTACTTC.

The chain uses TRBV18 and TRBJ2-5; no definite D call. V shed 4 bases and J shed 0 bases, with 6 bases lying between them. Germline CDR1 KGHSH, CDR2 LQKENI. The CDR3 consists of 13 residues. In DNA, the CDR3 is TGTGCCAGCTCACGAGATTACCAAGAGACCCAGTACTTC. Translation: CASSRDYQETQYF.

V and J are TRBV11-2 and TRBJ2-3; unclear D gene. V lost 10 bases to trimming and J lost 5 bases, with 19 bases between them. Germline CDR1 is SGHAT and CDR2 is FQNNGV. CDR3 size: 14 residues. The CDR3 loop reads CATGDSRVLDTQYF. CDR3 DNA: TGTGCCACCGGTGACTCTAGAGTCCTAGATACGCAGTATTTT.

The V call is TRBV19, the J call TRBJ2-7; D perhaps matches TRBD2 (5 bases). The CDR3 contains 15 residues. V lost 6 bases, J lost 6 bases, and 21 bases lay in between. The V gene's germline CDR1 is LNHDA and CDR2 SQIVND (reference sequence). Here the CDR3 reads CASSGRRLMSSEQYF. The DNA for the CDR3 is TGTGCCAGTAGCGGCCGGAGACTAATGTCGTCCGAGCAGTACTTC.

The chain uses TRBV2 and TRBJ2-7; D ambiguous. Germline lookup yields CDR1 SNHLY and CDR2 FYNNEI. Trimming took 4 bases from V and 6 from J, leaving 10 bases between them. This CDR3 spans 12 amino acids. CDR3 amino acids: CASSVAVPEQYF. The CDR3 nucleotides read TGTGCCAGCAGTGTGGCAGTTCCCGAGCAGTACTTC.

This clone showed up just once. The gene calls are TRBV19 and TRBJ1-1; 7 bases fit TRBD1. The CDR3 is made up of 15 amino acids. The junction had 11 bases not matched to a gene; V was cut back by 5 bases and J by 5 bases. Germline lookup yields CDR1 LNHDA and CDR2 SQIVND (reference sequence). CDR3 amino acids: CASSPQGQKGTEAFF. The DNA for the CDR3 is TGTGCCAGTAGTCCCCAGGGACAGAAGGGGACTGAAGCTTTCTTT.

The DNA for the CDR3 is TGCAGAGCAGCGACTGGCACAGATACGCAGTATTTT. As protein: CRAATGTDTQYF. The chain carries TRBV29-1 and TRBJ2-3; D gene unclear. Germline V CDR1 and CDR2: SQVTM, ANQGSEA. CDR3 length: 12 residues.

The rearrangement joins TRBV24-1 to TRBJ1-5; D is unclear. The CDR3 runs to 16 residues. Trimming cost V 6 bases and J 0 bases, with 14 bases left between them. The germline V gene has CDR1 KGHDR and CDR2 SFDVKD. The CDR3 DNA reads as TGTGCCACCAGTTCCCACAGTGCCTATAGCAATCAGCCCCAGCATTTT. It yields the protein CATSSHSAYSNQPQHF.

J is TRBJ2-7 and V is TRBV6-1, with a possible D match to TRBD2 (7 bases). CDR1 and CDR2 from the germline V gene are MNHNS and SASEGT. Trimming removed 0 bases at V and 4 bases at J, with 16 bases between. The CDR3 contains 16 residues. The CDR3 DNA sequence: TGTGCCAGCAGTGAAGCGGGGGGGCCAACATTTTACGAGCAGTACTTC. Translating gives CASSEAGGPTFYEQYF.

The genes are TRBV4-2 and TRBJ2-5; TRBD1 aligns across 7 bases. This CDR3 comprises 13 residues. Per the germline V gene, CDR1 is LGHNA and CDR2 is YNFKEQ. V shed 4 bases, J shed 7 bases, and the junction held 6 bases outside the gene matches. The CDR3 DNA follows: TGTGCCAGCAGCCTCGACAGGGTGGCGACCCAGTACTTC. As protein: CASSLDRVATQYF.

The gene calls are TRBV5-6 and TRBJ1-3, with 7 nucleotides matching TRBD1. The V gene's germline CDR1 is SGHDT and CDR2 YYEEEE. This CDR3 contains 14 residues. Trimming removed 4 bases from V and 0 bases from J; junction bases left unmatched: 1. The CDR3 loop reads CASSGTASGNTIYF. CDR3 nucleotide sequence: TGTGCCAGCAGCGGGACAGCCTCTGGAAACACCATATATTTT.

V gene TRBV6-5 combines with J gene TRBJ2-5; D is undetermined. With 5 bases removed from V and 7 bases from J, the gap between germline ends came to 11 bases. Germline V lookup: CDR1 MNHEY, CDR2 SVGAGI. The CDR3 has 12 residues. CDR3 DNA sequence: TGTGCCAGCAGTCCTGACGAGCGGACCCAGTACTTC. Residues: CASSPDERTQYF.

The chain combines TRBV25-1 with TRBJ2-5; 10 bases map to TRBD2. The V segment lost 0 bases and the J segment 5 bases; nucleotides outside the gene matches: 9. The germline V gene encodes CDR1 MGHDK and CDR2 SYGVNS. The CDR3 totals 17 residues. The CDR3 sequence: CASSEYGLAGGRETQYF. The CDR3 DNA reads as TGTGCCAGCAGTGAATATGGGTTAGCGGGGGGTCGCGAGACCCAGTACTTC.

J is TRBJ1-1 and V is TRBV29-1; D is undetermined. CDR3 length: 10 amino acids. Germline V gives CDR1 SQVTM, CDR2 ANQGSEA. DNA of the CDR3: TGCATCGTAATGACTACTGAAGCTTTCTTT. Its translation: CIVMTTEAFF.

This clone is a singleton in its sample. This chain links TRBV10-3 with TRBJ2-7; D remains unclear. There are 12 residues in the CDR3. V lost 4 bases to trimming and J lost 3 bases, with 7 bases between them. Germline CDR1 reads ENHRY; CDR2 reads SYGVKD. For the CDR3, the DNA is TGTGCCATCAGTGGGTCACTCTACGAGCAGTACTTC. Encoded protein: CAISGSLYEQYF.

The chain combines TRBV27 with TRBJ2-7; the match to TRBD1 covers 7 bases. The CDR3 runs to 14 residues. CDR1 and CDR2 (germline): MNHEY, SMNVEV (reference sequence). Germline trimming cut 5 bases from V and 0 bases from J; bases unmatched to any gene: 4. CDR3 loop: CASSRQGSSYEQYF. Written as DNA, the CDR3 is TGTGCCAGCAGTAGACAGGGAAGCTCCTACGAGCAGTACTTC.

The chain links TRBV4-1 to TRBJ2-7, with 9 bases identical to TRBD1. Trimming cost V 4 bases and J 2 bases; bases outside gene matches: 9. CDR1 is MGHRA and CDR2 is YSYEKL in the germline V gene. The CDR3 sequence is 16 residues long. This CDR3 is CASSRSWTGDTYEQYF. The CDR3 DNA reads TGCGCCAGCAGCCGGTCTTGGACAGGGGACACCTACGAGCAGTACTTC.

This chain uses TRBV28 with TRBJ2-7; TRBD1 aligns across 8 bases. Looked up from germline, CDR1 is MDHEN and CDR2 is SYDVKM. The CDR3 consists of 13 residues. Unmatched junction bases numbered 4, after V lost 4 bases and J lost 5 bases. CDR3 region: CASSSDREDEQYF. Written as DNA, the CDR3 is TGTGCCAGCAGTTCGGACAGGGAAGACGAGCAGTACTTC.

The chain recombines TRBV5-1 with TRBJ1-1; 7 positions agree with TRBD1. Germline CDR1 SGHRS, CDR2 YFSETQ. The trim removed 6 bases at V and 0 bases at J, leaving 11 bases unmatched. This CDR3 is 16 amino acids long. The CDR3 DNA is TGCGCCAGCACTAACCGACAGGGCATCATGAACACTGAAGCTTTCTTT. It specifies CASTNRQGIMNTEAFF.

V is TRBV10-3 and J is TRBJ2-3; no reliable D call. From germline, CDR1 is ENHRY and CDR2 SYGVKD. V was shortened by 4 bases and J by 0 bases, with 5 bases between the two germline ends. The CDR3 runs 13 residues. CDR3 loop: CAISGQSTDTQYF. CDR3 nucleotides: TGTGCCATCAGTGGGCAGAGCACAGATACGCAGTATTTT.